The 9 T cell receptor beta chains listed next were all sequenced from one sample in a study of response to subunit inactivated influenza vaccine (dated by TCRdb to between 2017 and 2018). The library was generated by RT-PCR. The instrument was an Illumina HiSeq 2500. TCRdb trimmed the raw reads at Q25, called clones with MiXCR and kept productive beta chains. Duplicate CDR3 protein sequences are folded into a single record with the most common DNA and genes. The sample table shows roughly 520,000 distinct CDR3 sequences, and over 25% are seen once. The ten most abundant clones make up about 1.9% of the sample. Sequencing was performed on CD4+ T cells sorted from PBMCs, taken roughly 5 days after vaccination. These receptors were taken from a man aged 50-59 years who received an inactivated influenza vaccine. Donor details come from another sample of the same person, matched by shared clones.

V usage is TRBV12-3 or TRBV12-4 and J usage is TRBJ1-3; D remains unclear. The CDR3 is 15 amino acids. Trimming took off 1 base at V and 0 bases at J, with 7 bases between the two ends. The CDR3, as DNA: TGTGCCAGCAGTTTAGGGCAACTCTCTGGAAACACCATATATTTT. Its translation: CASSLGQLSGNTIYF.

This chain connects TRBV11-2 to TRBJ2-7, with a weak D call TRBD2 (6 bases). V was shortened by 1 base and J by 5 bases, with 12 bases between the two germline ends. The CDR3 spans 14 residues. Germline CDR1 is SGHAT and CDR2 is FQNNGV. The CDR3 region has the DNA TGTGCCAGCAGCTTAGGGGTTTCTAGCGACGAGCAGTACTTC. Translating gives CASSLGVSSDEQYF.

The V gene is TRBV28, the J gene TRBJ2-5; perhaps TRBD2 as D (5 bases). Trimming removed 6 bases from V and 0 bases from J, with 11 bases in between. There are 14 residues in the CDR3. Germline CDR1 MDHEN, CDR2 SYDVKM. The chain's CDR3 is CASSRGLHQETQYF. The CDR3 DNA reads TGTGCCAGCAGCCGAGGACTGCACCAAGAGACCCAGTACTTC.

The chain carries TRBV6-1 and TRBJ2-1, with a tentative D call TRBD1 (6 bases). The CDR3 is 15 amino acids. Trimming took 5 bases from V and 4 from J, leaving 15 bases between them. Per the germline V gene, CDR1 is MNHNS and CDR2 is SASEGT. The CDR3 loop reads CASSPGTRVYNEQFF. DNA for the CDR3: TGTGCCAGCAGTCCCGGGACACGGGTTTACAATGAGCAGTTCTTC.

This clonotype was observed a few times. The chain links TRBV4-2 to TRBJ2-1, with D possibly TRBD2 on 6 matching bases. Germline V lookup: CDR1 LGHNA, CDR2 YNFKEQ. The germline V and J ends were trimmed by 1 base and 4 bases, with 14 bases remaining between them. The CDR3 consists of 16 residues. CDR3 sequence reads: CASSQGAGLAYNEQFF. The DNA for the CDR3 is TGTGCCAGCAGCCAAGGGGCGGGGTTAGCTTACAATGAGCAGTTCTTC.

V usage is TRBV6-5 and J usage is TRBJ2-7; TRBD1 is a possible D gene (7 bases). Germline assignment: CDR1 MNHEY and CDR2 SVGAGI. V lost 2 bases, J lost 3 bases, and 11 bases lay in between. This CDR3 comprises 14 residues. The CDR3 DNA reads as TGTGCCAGCAGTTACGGAGGGACAGTCTACGAGCAGTACTTC. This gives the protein CASSYGGTVYEQYF.

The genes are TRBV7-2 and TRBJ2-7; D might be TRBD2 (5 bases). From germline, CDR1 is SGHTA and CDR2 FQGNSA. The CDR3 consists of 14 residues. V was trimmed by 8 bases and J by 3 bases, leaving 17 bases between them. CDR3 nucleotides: TGTGCCAGCGGCCCCGGGGTGCGGGTCTACGAGCAGTACTTC. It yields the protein CASGPGVRVYEQYF.

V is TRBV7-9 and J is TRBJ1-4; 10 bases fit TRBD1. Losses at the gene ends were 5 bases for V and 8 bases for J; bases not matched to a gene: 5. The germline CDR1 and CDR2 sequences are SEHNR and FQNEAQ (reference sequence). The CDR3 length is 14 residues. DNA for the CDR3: TGTGCCAGCAGCCAGGACAGGGGGAGAGAAAAACTGTTTTTT. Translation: CASSQDRGREKLFF.

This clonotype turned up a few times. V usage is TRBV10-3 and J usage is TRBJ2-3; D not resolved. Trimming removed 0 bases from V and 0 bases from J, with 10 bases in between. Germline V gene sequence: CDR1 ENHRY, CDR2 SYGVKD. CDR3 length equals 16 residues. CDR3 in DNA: TGTGCCATCAGTGAGTCAGCGAGCGCTAGCACAGATACGCAGTATTTT. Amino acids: CAISESASASTDTQYF.